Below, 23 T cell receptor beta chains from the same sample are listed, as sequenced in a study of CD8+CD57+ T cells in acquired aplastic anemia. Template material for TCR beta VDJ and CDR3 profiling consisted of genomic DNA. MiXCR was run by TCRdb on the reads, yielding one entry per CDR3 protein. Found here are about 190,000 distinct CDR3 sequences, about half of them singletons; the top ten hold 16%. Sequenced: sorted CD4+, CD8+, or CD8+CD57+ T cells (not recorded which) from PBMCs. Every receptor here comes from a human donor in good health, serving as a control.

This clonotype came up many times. The CDR3 loop reads CASSIFRQDTNTGELFF. CDR3 DNA sequence: TGTGCCAGTAGTATATTCCGGCAGGACACGAACACCGGGGAGCTGTTTTTT. The chain combines TRBV19 with TRBJ2-2; the D gene is possibly TRBD1 (5 bases). Germline V gene data show CDR1 as LNHDA and CDR2 as SQIVND (reference sequence). The V and J ends lost 2 bases and 0 bases respectively, with 13 bases between them. The CDR3 has 17 residues.

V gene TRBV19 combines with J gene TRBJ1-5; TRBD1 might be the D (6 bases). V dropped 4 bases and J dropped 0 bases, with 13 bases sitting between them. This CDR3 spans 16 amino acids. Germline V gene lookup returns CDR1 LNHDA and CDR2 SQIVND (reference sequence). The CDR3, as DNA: TGTGCCAGTAGTAACCCGCAGGGGTATAGCAATCAGCCCCAGCATTTT. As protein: CASSNPQGYSNQPQHF.

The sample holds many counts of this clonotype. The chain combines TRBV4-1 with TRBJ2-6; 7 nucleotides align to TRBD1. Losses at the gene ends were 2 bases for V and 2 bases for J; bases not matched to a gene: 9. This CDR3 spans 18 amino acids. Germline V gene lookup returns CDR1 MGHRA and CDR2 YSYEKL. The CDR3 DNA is TGCGCCAGCAGCCAACTAGACCTGACAGGGCCTGGGGCCAACGTCCTGACTTTC. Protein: CASSQLDLTGPGANVLTF.

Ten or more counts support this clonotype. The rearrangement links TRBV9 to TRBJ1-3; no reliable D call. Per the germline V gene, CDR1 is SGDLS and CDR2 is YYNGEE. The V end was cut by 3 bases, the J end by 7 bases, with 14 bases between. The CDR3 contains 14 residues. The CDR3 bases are TGTGCCAGCAGCGGCTCCATCGGCGGGAACACCATATATTTT. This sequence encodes CASSGSIGGNTIYF.

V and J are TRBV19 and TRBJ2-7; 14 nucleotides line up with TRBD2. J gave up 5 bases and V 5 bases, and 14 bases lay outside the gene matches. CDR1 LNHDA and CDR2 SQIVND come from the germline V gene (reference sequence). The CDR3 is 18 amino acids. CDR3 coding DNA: TGTGCCAGTAGTGTTCCAAGGACTAGCGGGGGGCCCGGGCACGAGCAGTACTTC. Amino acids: CASSVPRTSGGPGHEQYF.

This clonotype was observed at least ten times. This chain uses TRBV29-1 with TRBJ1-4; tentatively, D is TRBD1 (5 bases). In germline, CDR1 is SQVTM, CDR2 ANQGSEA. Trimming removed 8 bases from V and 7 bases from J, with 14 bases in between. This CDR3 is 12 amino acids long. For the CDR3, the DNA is TGCAGCCCCATCCCCGGGGGTGAAAAACTGTTTTTT. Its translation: CSPIPGGEKLFF.

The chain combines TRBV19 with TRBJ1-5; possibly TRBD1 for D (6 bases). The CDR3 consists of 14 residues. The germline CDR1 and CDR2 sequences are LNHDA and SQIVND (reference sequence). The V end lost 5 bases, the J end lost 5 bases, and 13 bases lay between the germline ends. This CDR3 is CASSPTGFDQPQHF. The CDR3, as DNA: TGTGCCAGTAGTCCAACAGGGTTTGATCAGCCCCAGCATTTT.

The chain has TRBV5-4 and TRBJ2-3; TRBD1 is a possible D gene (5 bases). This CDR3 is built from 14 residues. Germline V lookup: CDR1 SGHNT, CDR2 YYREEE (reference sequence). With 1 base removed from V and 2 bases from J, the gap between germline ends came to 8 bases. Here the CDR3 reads CASSLYRLTDTQYF. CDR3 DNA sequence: TGTGCCAGCAGCTTGTACAGGCTCACAGATACGCAGTATTTT.

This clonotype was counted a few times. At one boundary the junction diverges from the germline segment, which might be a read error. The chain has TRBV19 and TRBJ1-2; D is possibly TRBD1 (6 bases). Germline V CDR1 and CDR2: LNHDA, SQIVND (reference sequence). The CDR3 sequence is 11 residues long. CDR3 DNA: TGTGCCACCCACAGGGACTATAGCTACACCTTC. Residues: CATHRDYSYTF.

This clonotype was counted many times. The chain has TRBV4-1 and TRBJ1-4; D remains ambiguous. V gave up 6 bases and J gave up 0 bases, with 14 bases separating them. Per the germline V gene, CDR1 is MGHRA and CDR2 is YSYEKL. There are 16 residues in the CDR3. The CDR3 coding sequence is TGCGCCAGCAGTCTCGAGGCCTTTGCAACTAATGAAAAACTGTTTTTT. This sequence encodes CASSLEAFATNEKLFF.

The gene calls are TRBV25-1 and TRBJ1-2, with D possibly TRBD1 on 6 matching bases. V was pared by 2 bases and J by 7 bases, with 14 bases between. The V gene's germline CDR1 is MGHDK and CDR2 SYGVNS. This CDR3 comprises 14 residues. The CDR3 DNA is TGTGCCAGCAGTGAACCCCAGGGGAGGCGTGGCTACACCTTC. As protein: CASSEPQGRRGYTF.

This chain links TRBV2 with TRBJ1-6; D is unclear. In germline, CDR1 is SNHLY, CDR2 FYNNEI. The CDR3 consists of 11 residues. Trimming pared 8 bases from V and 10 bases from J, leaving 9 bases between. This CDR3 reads CASGVGSPLHF. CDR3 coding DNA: TGTGCCAGCGGGGTCGGCTCACCCCTCCACTTT. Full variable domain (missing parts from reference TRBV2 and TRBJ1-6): EPEVTQTPSHQVTQMGQEVILRCVPISNHLYFYWYRQILGQKVEFLVSFYNNEISEKSEIFDDQFSVERPDGSNFTLKIRSTKLEDSAMYFCASGVGSPLHFGNGTRLTVT.

Here the CDR3 DNA reads TGTGCCAGCAGTTCAGGACCGGGGGATACGCAGTATTTT. This sequence encodes CASSSGPGDTQYF. V and J are TRBV2 and TRBJ2-3; D may be TRBD2 (5 bases). The CDR3 has 13 residues. Trimming stripped 5 bases from V and 6 bases from J, with 12 bases between. Germline loops: CDR1 SNHLY, CDR2 FYNNEI. The full variable domain, with the rest looked up from reference TRBV2 and TRBJ2-3, is EPEVTQTPSHQVTQMGQEVILRCVPISNHLYFYWYRQILGQKVEFLVSFYNNEISEKSEIFDDQFSVERPDGSNFTLKIRSTKLEDSAMYFCASSSGPGDTQYFGPGTRLTVL.

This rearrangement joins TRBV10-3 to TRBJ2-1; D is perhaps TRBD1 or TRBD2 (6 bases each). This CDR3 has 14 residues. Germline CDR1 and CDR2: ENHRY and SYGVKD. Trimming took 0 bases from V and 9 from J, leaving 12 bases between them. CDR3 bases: TGTGCCATCAGTGAGTCAGGGGGGTTGGGTGAGCAGTTCTTC. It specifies CAISESGGLGEQFF.

CDR3 region: CASSPRTSGGINTDTQYF. The CDR3 bases are TGTGCCAGCAGCCCACGGACTAGCGGGGGGATCAACACAGATACGCAGTATTTT. The rearrangement links TRBV7-9 to TRBJ2-3, with 14 bases aligning to TRBD2. After removal of 5 bases from V and 2 bases from J, the junction contained 9 bases not matched to a gene. This CDR3 contains 18 residues. The germline V gene encodes CDR1 SEHNR and CDR2 FQNEAQ (reference sequence). The whole variable domain, remainder taken from reference TRBV7-9 and TRBJ2-3, is DTGVSQNPRHKITKRGQNVTFRCDPISEHNRLYWYRQTLGQGPEFLTYFQNEAQLEKSRLLSDRFSAERPKGSFSTLEIQRTEQGDSAMYLCASSPRTSGGINTDTQYFGPGTRLTVL.

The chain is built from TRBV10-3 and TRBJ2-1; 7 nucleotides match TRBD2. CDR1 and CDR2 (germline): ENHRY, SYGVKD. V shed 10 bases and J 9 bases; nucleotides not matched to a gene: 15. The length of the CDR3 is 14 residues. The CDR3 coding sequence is TGTGCCACCTTCGCGAGCGGGAACATCGGTGAGCAGTTCTTC. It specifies CATFASGNIGEQFF.

CDR3 in amino acids: CASSLSDTEAFF. CDR3 in DNA: TGCGCCAGCAGCCTCTCCGACACTGAAGCTTTCTTT. This chain uses TRBV10-2 with TRBJ1-1; D not resolved. Germline V gives CDR1 WSHSY, CDR2 SAAADI. Between the trimmed V and J ends, which lost 6 bases and 3 bases, there was a span of 8 bases. This CDR3 comprises 12 residues.

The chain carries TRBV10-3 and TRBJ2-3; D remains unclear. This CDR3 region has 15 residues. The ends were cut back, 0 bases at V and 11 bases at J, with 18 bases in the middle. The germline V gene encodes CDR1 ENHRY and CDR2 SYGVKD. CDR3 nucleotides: TGTGCCATCAGTGAGTCAGGTCTAGAGACTTGGGGGCAGTATTTT. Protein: CAISESGLETWGQYF.

This CDR3 reads CSGKTSNTEAFF. Here the CDR3 DNA reads TGCAGCGGGAAAACATCGAACACTGAAGCTTTCTTT. The chain joins TRBV29-1 to TRBJ1-1, with D uncertain. In germline, CDR1 is SQVTM, CDR2 ANQGSEA. There are 12 residues in the CDR3. V gave up 7 bases and J gave up 1 base, with 10 bases separating them.

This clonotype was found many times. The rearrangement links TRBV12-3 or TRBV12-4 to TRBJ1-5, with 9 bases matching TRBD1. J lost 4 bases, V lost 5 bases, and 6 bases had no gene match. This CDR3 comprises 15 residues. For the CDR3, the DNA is TGTGCCAGCAGTCCCCGGACAGGGGAGAATCAGCCCCAGCATTTT. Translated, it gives CASSPRTGENQPQHF.

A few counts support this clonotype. The CDR3 is CSARPAGSTAYEQYF. In DNA, the CDR3 is TGCAGTGCAAGACCCGCAGGTTCGACCGCGTACGAGCAGTACTTC. The J gene is TRBJ2-7, the V gene TRBV20-1; D remains ambiguous. Germline CDR1 DFQATT, CDR2 SNEGSKA (reference sequence). The length of the CDR3 is 15 residues. Trimming removed 6 bases from V and 4 bases from J, with 22 bases in between.

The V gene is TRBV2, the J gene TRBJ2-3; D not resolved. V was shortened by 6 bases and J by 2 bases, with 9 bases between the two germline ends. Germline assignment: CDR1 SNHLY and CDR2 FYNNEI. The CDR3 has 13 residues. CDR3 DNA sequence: TGTGCCAGCAGGTCGGCCCTCACAGATACGCAGTATTTT. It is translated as CASRSALTDTQYF.

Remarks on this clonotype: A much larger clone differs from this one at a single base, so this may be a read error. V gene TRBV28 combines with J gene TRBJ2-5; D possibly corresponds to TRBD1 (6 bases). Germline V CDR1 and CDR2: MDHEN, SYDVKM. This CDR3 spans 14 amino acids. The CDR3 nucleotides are TGTGCCAGCAGTCCGCGGACAGCCCAAGAGGCCCAGTACTTC. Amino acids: CASSPRTAQEAQYF.